This T cell receptor beta chain emerged from a study of blood T cell repertoires in COVID-19. In the original workflow: By means of reference gene primer amplification, nucleated cell counts were estimated. Clones were read by immunoSEQ multiplex PCR, and TCRdb kept only the in-frame ones, dropping some. That table gives V, J and clone size, and the DNA gave D and trimming. The sample holds over 95,000 clones, around nine tenths seen once. Germline CDR1 is MDHEN and CDR2 is SYDVKM. V gave up 6 bases and J gave up 1 base; unmatched junction bases: 2. The CDR3 covers 15 residues. This chain links TRBV28 with TRBJ1-3, with 11 bases fitting TRBD1. Material: peripheral blood. The clonotype was recovered from a human donor with acute or convalescent COVID-19. The donor label of this sample is uncertain. CDR3 coding DNA: TGTGCCAGCAGCGGACAGGGGGCATCTGGAAACACCATATATTTT. It yields the protein CASSGQGASGNTIYF.